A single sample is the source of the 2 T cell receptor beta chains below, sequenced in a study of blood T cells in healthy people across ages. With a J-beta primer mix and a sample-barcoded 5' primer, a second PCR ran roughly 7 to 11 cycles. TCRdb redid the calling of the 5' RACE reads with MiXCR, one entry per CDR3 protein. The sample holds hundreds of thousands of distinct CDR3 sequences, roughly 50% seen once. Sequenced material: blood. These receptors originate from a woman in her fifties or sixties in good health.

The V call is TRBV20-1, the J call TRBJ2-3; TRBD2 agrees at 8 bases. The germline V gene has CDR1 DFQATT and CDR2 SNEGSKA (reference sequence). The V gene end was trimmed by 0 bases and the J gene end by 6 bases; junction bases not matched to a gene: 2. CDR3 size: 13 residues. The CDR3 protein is CSARDREGDTQYF. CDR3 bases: TGCAGTGCTAGAGATCGGGAGGGGGATACGCAGTATTTT.

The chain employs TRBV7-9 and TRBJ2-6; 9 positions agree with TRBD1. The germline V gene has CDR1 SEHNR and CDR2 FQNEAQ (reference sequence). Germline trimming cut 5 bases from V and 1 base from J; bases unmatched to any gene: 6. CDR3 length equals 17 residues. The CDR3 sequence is CASSQRDRESGANVLTF. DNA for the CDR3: TGTGCCAGCAGCCAACGGGACAGGGAGTCTGGGGCCAACGTCCTGACTTTC.